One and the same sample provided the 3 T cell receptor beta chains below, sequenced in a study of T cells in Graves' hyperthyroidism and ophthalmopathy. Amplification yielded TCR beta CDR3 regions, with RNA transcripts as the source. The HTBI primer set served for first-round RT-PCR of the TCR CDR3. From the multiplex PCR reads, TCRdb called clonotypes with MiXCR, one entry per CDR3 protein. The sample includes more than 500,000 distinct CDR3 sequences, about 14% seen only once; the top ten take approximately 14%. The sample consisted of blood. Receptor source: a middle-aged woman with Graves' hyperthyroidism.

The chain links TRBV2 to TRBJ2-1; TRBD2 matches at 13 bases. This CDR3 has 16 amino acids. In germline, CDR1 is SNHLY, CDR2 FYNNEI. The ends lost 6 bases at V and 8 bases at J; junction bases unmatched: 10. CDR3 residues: CASSARTSGGRDEQFF. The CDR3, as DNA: TGTGCCAGCAGCGCTCGGACTAGCGGGGGAAGGGATGAGCAGTTCTTC.

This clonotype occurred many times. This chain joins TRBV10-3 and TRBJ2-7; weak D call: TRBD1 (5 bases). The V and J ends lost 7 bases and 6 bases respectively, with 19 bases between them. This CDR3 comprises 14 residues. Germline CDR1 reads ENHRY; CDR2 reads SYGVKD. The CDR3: CAITQGATMREQYF. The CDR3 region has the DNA TGTGCCATCACCCAAGGGGCGACGATGCGCGAGCAGTACTTC.

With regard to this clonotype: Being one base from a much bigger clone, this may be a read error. CDR3 amino acids: CASGLVAGELFF. CDR3 DNA sequence: TGTGCCAGCGGCTTAGTGGCCGGGGAGCTGTTTTTT. This rearrangement joins TRBV11-3 to TRBJ2-2, with D unresolved. The germline CDR1 and CDR2 sequences are SGHNT and YENEEA. The CDR3 contains 12 residues.